The sequence of this T cell receptor beta chain was determined in a study of TIL therapy for anti-PD-1-resistant metastatic lung cancer. Study background: Patients had a median age of around 54 years (range about 35-80). Half of patients were current or former smokers.

Time point meaning: pre-treatment sample, taken before nivolumab and TIL therapy. V lost 2 bases and J 4 bases, leaving 9 bases between the germline ends. CDR3 length equals 14 residues. CDR1 is SGHRS and CDR2 is YFSETQ in the germline V gene. This was the immunoSEQ v3 assay. Libraries were sequenced to some 2 million read pairs (survey) or roughly 4.5-6.5 million (deep). The repertoire was sequenced with immunoSEQ multiplex PCR; TCRdb's copy has only in-frame clones and lacks some. The sample carries 50,000 to 70,000 clones, approximately 80% recorded once. In the case of this clone: The antigen remains undetermined.

Findings of the study overall: Treatment-naive, never-smoker and oncogene-addicted patients were overrepresented in this highly selected cohort.

The rearrangement joins TRBV5-1 to TRBJ1-4; a weak D match, TRBD1 (6 bases). The TCR comes from a person between 25 and 80 years old with non-small cell lung cancer. This sample comprised blood, obtained at baseline. CDR3 region: CASSLGQINEKLFF. CDR3 nucleotide sequence: TGCGCCAGCAGCTTAGGACAGATTAATGAAAAACTGTTTTTT.